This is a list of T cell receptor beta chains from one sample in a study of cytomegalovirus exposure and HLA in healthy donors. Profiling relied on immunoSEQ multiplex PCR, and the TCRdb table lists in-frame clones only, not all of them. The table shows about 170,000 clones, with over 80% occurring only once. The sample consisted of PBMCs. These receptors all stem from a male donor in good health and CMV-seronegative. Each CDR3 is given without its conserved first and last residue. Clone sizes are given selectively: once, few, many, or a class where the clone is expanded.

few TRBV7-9 ASSLGDTSTEQY
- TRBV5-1 ASSGGYTEAF
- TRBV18 ASSKFVETEQF
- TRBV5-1 ASKTTGNYNEQF
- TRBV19 ASSILSGRALPDTQY
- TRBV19 AVGVEAF
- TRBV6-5 ASSYGGGLGYGYT
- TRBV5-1 ASSLFSNGELF
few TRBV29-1 SVRTGTVSYEQY
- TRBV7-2 ASSRQGKLNQETQY
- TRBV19 ASSFGGVMTGQGYT
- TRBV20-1 SARREVAAF
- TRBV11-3 ASSHSLWTLYSNQPQH
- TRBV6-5 ASRHSSGNTIY
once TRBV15 ATSGWQGAVNQPQH
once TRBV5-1 ASSQTTGGNTIY
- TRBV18 ASSPPVRGEQF
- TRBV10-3 AISDGTGDNSPLH
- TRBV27 ASSLTGVTSNTEAF
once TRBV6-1 ASSVQGGLGEQY
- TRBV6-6 AAGTNEKLF
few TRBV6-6 ASSYPSGDNEQF
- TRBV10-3 AISRQGANTGELF
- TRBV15 ATSRDGRGDYEQY
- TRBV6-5 ASSYAGGKDTQY
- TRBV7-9 SSSFQNTPGNTIY
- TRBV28 ASSRTGGSGYT
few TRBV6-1 ASSGGRDPSTDTQY
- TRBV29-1 SVMTGGVNTEAF
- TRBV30 AFHPGSGGSPLH
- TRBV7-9 ASSFGTLATNEKLF
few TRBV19 ASSMRQPNTEAF
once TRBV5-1 ASSPGRRIIGAFNEQY
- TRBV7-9 ASSLPGQGDYGYT
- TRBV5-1 ASTSGYQLNEQF
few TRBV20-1 SAQGEVEAF
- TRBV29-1 SVGPGQGGEQY
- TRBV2 ASIGGATEAF
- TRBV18 ASSPPGQGSEAF
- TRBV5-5 ASSLIGQGRPNYGYT
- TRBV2 ASRLGVEETQY
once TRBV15 ATSIGTGYNSPLH
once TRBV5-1 ASSLRAGDNSPLH
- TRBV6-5 ASSYSLRGDGYT
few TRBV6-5 ASRKGQQNYGYT
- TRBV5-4 ASSGDPYSNQPQH